This entry is about one T cell receptor (beta chain). This CDR3 has 14 residues. In germline, CDR1 is SGHTA, CDR2 FQGTGA. V lost 5 bases and J lost 4; bases outside the gene matches: 3. This specimen comes from a study of cytomegalovirus exposure and HLA in healthy donors. 60 Vbeta and 13 Jbeta primers were used in PCR. Using immunoSEQ multiplex PCR, the repertoire was profiled, and TCRdb retains in-frame clones only, with some absent. The listing records 200,000 to 250,000 clones. The sample comprised PBMCs. The V gene is TRBV7-3, the J gene TRBJ2-3; 10 positions match TRBD2. This sequence was found in a girl between 2 and 10 years old in good health and CMV-seropositive. The CDR3 DNA follows: TGTGCCAGCAGCCGAGCGGGAGGGTCAGATACGCAGTATTTT. Translation: CASSRAGGSDTQYF.